A single sample gave rise to the 20 T cell receptor beta chains below, sequenced in a study of identical twins. TCRdb re-derived calls from the 5' RACE reads in MiXCR, one entry per CDR3 protein. The profile shows hundreds of thousands of distinct CDR3 sequences, roughly 13% of them singletons. Sequenced input: memory (CD45RO+) T cells sorted from blood. Receptors originate from a woman aged 18-29 years in good health.

This clonotype was counted between two and nine times. This chain connects TRBV2 to TRBJ2-2; no reliable D call. Trimming took off 6 bases at V and 6 bases at J, with 8 bases between the two ends. Germline V gene sequence: CDR1 SNHLY, CDR2 FYNNEI. The CDR3 covers 12 residues. Here the CDR3 DNA reads TGTGCCAGCAGGCAGATAGCCGGGGAGCTGTTTTTT. It yields the protein CASRQIAGELFF.

At least ten counts were recorded for this clonotype. The chain carries TRBV6-1 and TRBJ1-5; D not certain. This CDR3 spans 11 amino acids. V was shortened by 2 bases and J by 7 bases, with 3 bases between the two germline ends. Germline assignment: CDR1 MNHNS and CDR2 SASEGT. The CDR3 protein is CASSEFQPQHF. CDR3 DNA sequence: TGTGCCAGCAGTGAATTCCAGCCCCAGCATTTT.

This clonotype has only a few counts. This chain links TRBV10-1 with TRBJ2-7, with D possibly TRBD2 on 6 matching bases. This CDR3 comprises 14 residues. Germline V gene data show CDR1 as WNHNN and CDR2 as SYGVQD (reference sequence). V gave up 7 bases and J gave up 0 bases, with 13 bases separating them. This CDR3 reads CASKRDLISYEQYF. The CDR3 region has the DNA TGCGCCAGCAAACGGGACTTGATCTCCTACGAGCAGTACTTC.

Only a few counts were recorded for this clonotype. The V gene is TRBV18, the J gene TRBJ2-1; 8 nucleotides align to TRBD1. The CDR3 covers 15 residues. Germline V gene sequence: CDR1 KGHSH, CDR2 LQKENI. After removal of 5 bases from V and 7 bases from J, the junction contained 10 bases not matched to a gene. The DNA of the CDR3 is TGTGCCAGCTCAAGGGGACAGGACTCCGGGAATGAGCAGTTCTTC. Its translation: CASSRGQDSGNEQFF.

The table lists this clonotype with a few counts. The chain is built from TRBV11-2 and TRBJ2-3, with 7 bases aligning to TRBD2. The V gene's germline CDR1 is SGHAT and CDR2 FQNNGV. The CDR3 totals 14 residues. The V segment lost 8 bases and the J segment 1 base; nucleotides outside the gene matches: 6. This chain's CDR3 is CASGSTSGTDTQYF. Here the CDR3 DNA reads TGTGCCAGCGGCTCTACTAGCGGCACAGATACGCAGTATTTT.

The V gene is TRBV2, the J gene TRBJ1-1, with D tentatively TRBD1 (5 bases). Germline CDR1 SNHLY, CDR2 FYNNEI. The germline V and J ends were trimmed by 7 bases and 1 base, with 19 bases remaining between them. This CDR3 has 16 residues. The CDR3 DNA reads TGTGCCAGCATCCTGTGGTCCCGGACAACGAACACTGAAGCTTTCTTT. Its protein is CASILWSRTTNTEAFF.

The CDR3 DNA reads TGCGCCAGCAGCTTACAGGGGTCGAAAATGGATGAGCAGTTCTTC. Translation: CASSLQGSKMDEQFF. The J gene is TRBJ2-1, the V gene TRBV5-1; 7 bases line up with TRBD1. This CDR3 spans 15 amino acids. Looked up from germline, CDR1 is SGHRS and CDR2 is YFSETQ. V lost 2 bases, J lost 8 bases, and 10 bases stayed unmatched.

This clonotype was recorded a few times. J is TRBJ2-5 and V is TRBV5-1; 7 bases agree with TRBD2. The CDR3 runs 13 residues. V lost 3 bases and J lost 3; bases outside the gene matches: 2. Looked up from germline, CDR1 is SGHRS and CDR2 is YFSETQ. The CDR3 spells CASSSGGEETQYF. The CDR3 DNA follows: TGCGCCAGCAGCTCGGGAGGCGAAGAGACCCAGTACTTC.

The rearrangement links TRBV7-9 to TRBJ2-3; TRBD2 might be the D (5 bases). The CDR3 extends over 15 amino acids. From germline, CDR1 is SEHNR and CDR2 FQNEAQ (reference sequence). Deletions cut 8 bases from V and 10 bases from J, with 25 bases between. The CDR3 loop is CASLPSSGLVSAQYF. The CDR3 coding sequence is TGTGCCAGCTTACCGTCATCGGGGTTGGTTTCTGCGCAGTATTTT.

This clonotype came up many times. V and J are TRBV6-1 and TRBJ1-5; D not resolved. Germline CDR1 and CDR2: MNHNS and SASEGT. V lost 5 bases and J lost 6, with 11 bases in between. The CDR3 runs 13 residues. The CDR3 region has the DNA TGTGCCAGCAGTCCTCCGGTAGGTCAGCCCCAGCATTTT. Translating it yields CASSPPVGQPQHF.

The rearrangement links TRBV5-6 to TRBJ2-7; the match to TRBD1 covers 10 bases. V dropped 3 bases and J dropped 7; count of bases not matched to a gene: 7. The CDR3 loop spans 14 amino acids. Germline CDR1 SGHDT, CDR2 YYEEEE. In nucleotides, the CDR3 is TGTGCCAGCAGCTCGGGACAGGGGTCGAGAGAGCAGTACTTC. This encodes CASSSGQGSREQYF. The full variable domain, completed using reference TRBV5-6 and TRBJ2-7, is DAGVTQSPTHLIKTRGQQVTLRCSPKSGHDTVSWYQQALGQGPQFIFQYYEEEERQRGNFPDRFSGHQFPNYSSELNVNALLLGDSALYLCASSSGQGSREQYFGPGTRLTVT.

The rearrangement joins TRBV4-1 to TRBJ1-2, with TRBD1 matching over 7 bases. V lost 3 bases to trimming and J lost 7 bases; unmatched junction nucleotides: 11. The CDR3 runs to 15 residues. Germline assignment: CDR1 MGHRA and CDR2 YSYEKL. For the CDR3, the DNA is TGCGCCAGCAGCCAGGCCGGGACAGCGATAGGTGGCTACACCTTC. Translation: CASSQAGTAIGGYTF.

V gene TRBV9 combines with J gene TRBJ2-7; TRBD2 matches 7 bases. Germline V gene lookup returns CDR1 SGDLS and CDR2 YYNGEE. V shed 4 bases and J 0 bases; nucleotides not matched to a gene: 7. The CDR3 runs 15 residues. The CDR3 is CASSYSGTTSYEQYF. The CDR3 DNA follows: TGTGCCAGCAGCTACAGCGGGACGACCTCCTACGAGCAGTACTTC.

The chain has TRBV7-2 and TRBJ1-4; D not certain. With 5 bases removed from V and 0 bases from J, the gap between germline ends came to 13 bases. Per the germline V gene, CDR1 is SGHTA and CDR2 is FQGNSA. CDR3 length equals 16 residues. CDR3 sequence: CASSPRTLPTNEKLFF. The DNA for the CDR3 is TGTGCCAGCAGCCCCCGGACTCTTCCAACTAATGAAAAACTGTTTTTT.

This clonotype was observed a handful of times. This chain joins TRBV20-1 and TRBJ1-5, with D tentatively TRBD1 (5 bases). The CDR3 runs 15 residues. The germline CDR1 and CDR2 sequences are DFQATT and SNEGSKA (reference sequence). V dropped 3 bases and J dropped 7 bases, with 19 bases sitting between them. CDR3 DNA: TGCAGTGCTAGTCCAGGGTCGGGGCTACGCCAGCCCCAGCATTTT. This translates into CSASPGSGLRQPQHF.

This clonotype was counted a few times. The chain has TRBV7-9 and TRBJ2-1; 7 bases fit TRBD1. From germline, CDR1 is SEHNR and CDR2 FQNEAQ (reference sequence). This CDR3 is built from 15 residues. V lost 7 bases and J lost 0; bases outside the gene matches: 6. The CDR3 region is CASNPRDSSYNEQFF. For the CDR3, the DNA is TGTGCCAGCAACCCCCGGGACAGCTCCTACAATGAGCAGTTCTTC.

The chain is built from TRBV15 and TRBJ1-2; D may be TRBD1 (5 bases). Per germline, CDR1 LNHNV and CDR2 YYDKDF (reference sequence). Trimming took 4 bases from V and 2 from J, leaving 14 bases between them. The CDR3 is 15 amino acids. The CDR3 sequence: CATSTLGGKNYGYTF. CDR3 nucleotides: TGTGCCACCAGCACCTTGGGGGGGAAAAACTATGGCTACACCTTC.

This clonotype was seen only a few times. This chain links TRBV6-6 with TRBJ1-1; no clear D. The germline CDR1 and CDR2 sequences are MNHNY and SVGAGI (reference sequence). The V gene lost 2 bases and the J gene lost 12 bases, with 16 bases spanning the gap. The CDR3 covers 13 residues. The CDR3 bases are TGTGCCAGCAGTTACGCCACGGGATCCAGAACTTTCTTT. Translation: CASSYATGSRTFF.

This clonotype was seen a handful of times. This chain links TRBV20-1 with TRBJ2-1; 10 bases map to TRBD2. CDR3 length: 15 residues. The V gene end was trimmed by 5 bases and the J gene end by 6 bases; junction bases not matched to a gene: 10. Germline V gene sequence: CDR1 DFQATT, CDR2 SNEGSKA (reference sequence). CDR3 in DNA: TGCAGTGCTGGGGGGCTAGCGGGAGTTTTCAATGAGCAGTTCTTC. Translating gives CSAGGLAGVFNEQFF.

This clonotype was observed a few times. The chain recombines TRBV5-1 with TRBJ2-2; D gene unclear. CDR3 length: 14 residues. Per the germline V gene, CDR1 is SGHRS and CDR2 is YFSETQ. V was pared by 5 bases and J by 5 bases, with 13 bases between. CDR3: CASRISAETGELFF. CDR3 DNA: TGCGCCAGCAGGATTTCGGCTGAGACCGGGGAGCTGTTTTTT.